The clone carrying this T cell receptor (beta chain) was observed a single time. This specimen comes from a study of cytomegalovirus exposure and HLA in healthy donors. The PCR employed 60 Vbeta primers together with 13 Jbeta primers. Profiling relied on immunoSEQ multiplex PCR, and the TCRdb table lists in-frame clones only, not all of them. The repertoire holds 110,000 to 150,000 clones, with 75% as singletons. This CDR3 has 16 residues. After removal of 6 bases from V and 1 base from J, the junction contained 9 bases not matched to a gene. Per germline, CDR1 SGHVS and CDR2 FQNEAQ. The clonotype was recovered from a man in his forties in good health and CMV-seronegative. The chain employs TRBV7-8 and TRBJ1-1; 9 bases fit TRBD1. Material for sequencing was PBMCs. CDR3 coding DNA: TGTGCCAGCAGTACCGGGACAGGGTATTCGAACACTGAAGCTTTCTTT. Translating gives CASSTGTGYSNTEAFF.